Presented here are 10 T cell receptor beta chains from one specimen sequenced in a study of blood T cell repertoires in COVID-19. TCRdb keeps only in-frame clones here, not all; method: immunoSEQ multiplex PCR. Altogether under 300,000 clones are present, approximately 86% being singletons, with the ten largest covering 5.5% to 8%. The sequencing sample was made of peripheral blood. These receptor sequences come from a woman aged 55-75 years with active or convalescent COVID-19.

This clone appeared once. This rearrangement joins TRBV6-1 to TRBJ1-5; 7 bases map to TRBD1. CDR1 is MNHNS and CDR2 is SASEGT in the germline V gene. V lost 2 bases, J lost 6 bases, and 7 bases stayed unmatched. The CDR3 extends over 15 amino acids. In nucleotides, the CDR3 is TGTGCCAGCAGTGAAAATTGGGCAGGGGGTCAGCCCCAGCATTTT. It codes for CASSENWAGGQPQHF.

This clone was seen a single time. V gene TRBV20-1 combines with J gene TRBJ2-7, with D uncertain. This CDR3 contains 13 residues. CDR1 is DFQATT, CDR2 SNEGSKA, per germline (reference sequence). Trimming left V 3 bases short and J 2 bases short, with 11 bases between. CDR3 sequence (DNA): TGCAGTGCTAGTACTTTACCCGCCTACGAGCAGTACTTC. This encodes CSASTLPAYEQYF.

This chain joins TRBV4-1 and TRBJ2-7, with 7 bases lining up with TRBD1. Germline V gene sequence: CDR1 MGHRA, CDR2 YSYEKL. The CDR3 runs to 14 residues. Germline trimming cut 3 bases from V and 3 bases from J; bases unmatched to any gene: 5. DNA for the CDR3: TGCGCCAGCAGCCACACAGGGGCCCTCTACGAGCAGTACTTC. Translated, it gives CASSHTGALYEQYF.

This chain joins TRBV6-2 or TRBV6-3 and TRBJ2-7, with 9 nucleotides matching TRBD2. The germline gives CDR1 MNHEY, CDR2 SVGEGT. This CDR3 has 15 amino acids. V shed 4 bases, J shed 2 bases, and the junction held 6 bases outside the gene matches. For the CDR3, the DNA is TGTGCCAGCAGTTGCGGACTAGCGTGCGCCTACGAGCAGTACTTC. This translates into CASSCGLACAYEQYF.

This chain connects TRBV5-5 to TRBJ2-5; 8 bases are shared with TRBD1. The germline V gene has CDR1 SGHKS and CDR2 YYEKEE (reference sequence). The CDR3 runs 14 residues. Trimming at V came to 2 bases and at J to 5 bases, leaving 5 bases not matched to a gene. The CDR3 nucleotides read TGTGCCAGCAGCTTCCCAGGGGGCTTGGAGACCCAGTACTTC. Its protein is CASSFPGGLETQYF.

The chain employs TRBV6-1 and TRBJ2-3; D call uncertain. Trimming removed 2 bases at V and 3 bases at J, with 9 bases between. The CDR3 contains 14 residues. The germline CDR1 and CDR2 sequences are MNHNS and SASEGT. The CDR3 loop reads CASSEQVQTDTQYF. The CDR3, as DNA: TGTGCCAGCAGTGAACAGGTCCAAACAGATACGCAGTATTTT.

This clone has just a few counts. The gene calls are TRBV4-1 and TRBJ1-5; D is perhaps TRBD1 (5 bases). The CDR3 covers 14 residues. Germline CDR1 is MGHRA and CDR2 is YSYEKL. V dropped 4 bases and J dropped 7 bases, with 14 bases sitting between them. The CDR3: CASSRQGANQPQHF. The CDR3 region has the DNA TGCGCCAGCAGCCGTCAAGGGGCCAACCAGCCCCAGCATTTT.

CDR3 nucleotide sequence: TGTGCCAGCAGTGGGACTAGCGGGAGATACAATGAGCAGTTCTTC. This gives the protein CASSGTSGRYNEQFF. This chain links TRBV25-1 with TRBJ2-1; 13 nucleotides align to TRBD2. This CDR3 contains 15 residues. Per germline, CDR1 MGHDK and CDR2 SYGVNS. With V trimmed by 4 bases and J by 4 bases, 1 base remained unmatched.

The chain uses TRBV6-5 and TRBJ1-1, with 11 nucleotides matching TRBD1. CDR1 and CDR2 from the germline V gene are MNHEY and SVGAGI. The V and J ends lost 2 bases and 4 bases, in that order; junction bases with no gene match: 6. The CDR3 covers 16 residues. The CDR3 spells CASSYRTGTGGTEAFF. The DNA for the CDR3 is TGTGCCAGCAGTTACCGCACCGGGACAGGGGGCACTGAAGCTTTCTTT.

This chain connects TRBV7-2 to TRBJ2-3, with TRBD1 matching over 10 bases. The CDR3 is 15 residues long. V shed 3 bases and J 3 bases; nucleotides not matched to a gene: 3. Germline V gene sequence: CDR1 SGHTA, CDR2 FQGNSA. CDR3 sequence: CASSFDRGPTDTQYF. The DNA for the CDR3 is TGTGCCAGCAGCTTCGACAGGGGGCCAACAGATACGCAGTATTTT.